These 5 T cell receptor beta chains were sequenced from one sample in a study of blood T cells in healthy people across ages. A second about 6 to 12 cycle PCR used barcoded and J-beta primers. TCRdb reprocessed the 5' RACE reads via MiXCR and lists one record per CDR3 protein. The profile shows roughly 700,000 distinct CDR3 sequences, around 49% of them singletons. Input material: blood. These receptors were collected from a woman in her sixties in good health.

This clonotype was counted between two and nine times. The chain uses TRBV20-1 and TRBJ2-7, with D maybe TRBD1 (6 bases). This CDR3 contains 14 residues. Trimming pared 3 bases from V and 3 bases from J, leaving 15 bases between. From germline, CDR1 is DFQATT and CDR2 SNEGSKA (reference sequence). The chain's CDR3 is CSASPTGLDYEQYF. The CDR3 DNA reads as TGCAGTGCTAGCCCCACAGGGTTAGACTACGAGCAGTACTTC.

V usage is TRBV7-2 and J usage is TRBJ2-5; D is unresolved. Germline CDR1 SGHTA, CDR2 FQGNSA. V lost 5 bases and J lost 2, with 12 bases in between. CDR3 size: 14 residues. This CDR3 is CASSPGFAQETQYF. In nucleotides, the CDR3 is TGTGCCAGCAGCCCCGGATTCGCTCAAGAGACCCAGTACTTC.

The V call is TRBV20-1, the J call TRBJ2-1, with a possible D match to TRBD2 (6 bases). Per the germline V gene, CDR1 is DFQATT and CDR2 is SNEGSKA (reference sequence). The germline V and J ends were trimmed by 1 base and 5 bases, with 15 bases remaining between them. The CDR3 runs 15 residues. The CDR3 DNA sequence: TGCAGTGCTAGAGCCACCGTGGGGGGTCACAATGAGCAGTTCTTC. Translating it yields CSARATVGGHNEQFF.

This clonotype was observed a handful of times. This chain joins TRBV4-2 and TRBJ2-5, with TRBD2 matching 7 bases. Germline CDR1 and CDR2: LGHNA and YNFKEQ. The CDR3 spans 15 residues. The V gene end was trimmed by 1 base and the J gene end by 1 base; junction bases not matched to a gene: 3. The CDR3 bases are TGTGCCAGCAGCCAAGTATCGGGGGGCCAAGAGACCCAGTACTTC. It codes for CASSQVSGGQETQYF.

This clonotype was seen repeatedly, ten times or more. This rearrangement joins TRBV4-3 to TRBJ2-3; D ambiguous. The germline V gene has CDR1 LGHNA and CDR2 YSLEER. The CDR3 extends over 14 amino acids. The V end was cut by 0 bases, the J end by 2 bases, with 6 bases between. The CDR3 protein is CASSQDSDTDTQYF. For the CDR3, the DNA is TGCGCCAGCAGCCAAGATTCAGACACAGATACGCAGTATTTT.